This T cell receptor beta chain comes out of a study of blood T cell repertoires in COVID-19 (dated by TCRdb to 2019 to 2021). About the investigation overall: Samples from collaborators originated in the United States, Italy and Spain and spanned both the acute and convalescent phases of COVID-19. The prospective study material was composed of cDNA or gDNA derived from T cells, B-cell-depleted T cells, or PBMCs. Deeply sampled blood TCRbeta repertoires from subjects exposed to, actively infected with, or recovered from COVID-19 were included in the dataset. The repertoires were released in a freely available public database meant as a resource for research on the immune response to SARS-CoV-2. Samples were obtained from the ongoing ImmuneRACE study (first 160 participants) and from over 1,000 subjects provided by 6 global collaborators. A de-identified subject ID, COVID-19 status, age in years and sex were almost always included in the sample metadata. Where available, HLA class I and class II types were taken from metadata supplied by the sample provider and were not determined by assay-based typing.

The germline V gene provides CDR1 MNHEY and CDR2 SVGAGI. The cysteine opens and the phenylalanine closes a CDR3 of 14 amino acids. This entry keeps only the CDR3 DNA: 42 bases, framed from base 1. The V and J ends are trimmed by 8 bases and 7 bases, leaving 15 bases between them. Study-level results and caveats: Clinical and demographic metadata were provided uncurated, with the amount varying by source and participant.

At one collaborating source in Seattle, patients were enrolled during active infection and were followed longitudinally through the course of disease. Whole blood was collected in K2EDTA tubes by collaborating institutions according to the institutions' own protocols. For TCRbeta analysis, collaborators shipped samples as frozen whole blood, isolated PBMCs, or DNA extracted from either of those sample types. Regarding this clone: Its specific antigen is unknown. Base qualities are not recorded, but no much larger clone differs from it by a single base.

The immunoSEQ Assay, a bias-controlled multiplex PCR, was used to amplify TCRbeta CDR3 regions from genomic DNA. The original methods were these. The number of nucleated cells in each sample was estimated from the amplification of reference gene primers within the assay. To quantify the absolute abundance of each unique TCRbeta CDR3 rearrangement, sequence reads were collapsed and filtered. For each sample, productive Simpson clonality was calculated as the square root of Simpson's diversity index over productive rearrangements. Sourced from immuneACCESS, this table was stored by TCRdb with only in-frame sequences that have V and J called. A share of the clones is absent; for the studies checked, an unresolved V gene accounts for under half, and the remainder has no known explanation. The DNA gave D and trimming, while V, J and clone size come from that table. This sample gives 300,000 to 400,000 clones in total; about 89% of them show up just once. The ten largest clonotypes hold around 3% of the sample.

Sequencing was done on a sample of peripheral blood. In this chain, TRBV6-5 is recombined with TRBJ1-6, with a tentative D gene TRBD1 over 5 matching bases. The receptor was isolated from a woman aged 30 to 39 with COVID-19, enrolled during active disease. The nucleotide sequence is TGTGCCAGCCCGGAGGGACGGAAAAATTCACCCCTCCACTTT. It codes for CASPEGRKNSPLHF.